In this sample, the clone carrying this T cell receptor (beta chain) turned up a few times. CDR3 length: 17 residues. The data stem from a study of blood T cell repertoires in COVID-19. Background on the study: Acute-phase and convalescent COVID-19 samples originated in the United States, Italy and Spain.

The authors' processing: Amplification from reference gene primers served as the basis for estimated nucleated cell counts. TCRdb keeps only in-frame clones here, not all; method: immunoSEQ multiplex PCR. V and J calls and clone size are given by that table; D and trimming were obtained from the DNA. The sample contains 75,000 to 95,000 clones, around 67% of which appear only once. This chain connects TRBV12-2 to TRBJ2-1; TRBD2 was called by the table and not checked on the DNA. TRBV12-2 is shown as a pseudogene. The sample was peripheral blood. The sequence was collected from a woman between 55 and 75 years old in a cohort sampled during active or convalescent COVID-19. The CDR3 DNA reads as TGTGCAAGTCGCTCCAACTTGTCGGGGGGCGAATACAATGAGCAGTTCTTC. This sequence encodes CASRSNLSGGEYNEQFF.